This T cell receptor (beta chain) was captured by sequencing in a study of siplizumab effects on memory and regulatory T cells. About this clone itself: No antigen is known for it.

The method was immunoSEQ multiplex PCR; TCRdb's version includes in-frame clones alone and lacks a portion of them. The top ten clones hold about 0.4% of a sample with 57,000 or so clones, 79% of them seen once. Study-level findings and limits: Siplizumab gave mappable alloreactive CD4+ clones an average Treg-derived fraction of over 65%, against around 27% in controls.

Specimen: memory CD4+ T cells sorted from blood. This receptor was taken from a human donor in good health.

The CDR3 spells CASSFGSSSSGANVLTF. The CDR3 nucleotides are TGTGCCAGCAGCTTCGGCTCCTCGAGCTCTGGGGCCAACGTCCTGACTTTC. The chain recombines TRBV5-6 with TRBJ2-6; D unresolved. V was trimmed by 2 bases and J by 0 bases, leaving 12 bases between them. Germline V lookup: CDR1 SGHDT, CDR2 YYEEEE. This CDR3 is 17 amino acids long.